This T cell receptor beta chain is drawn from a study of metastatic and nonmetastatic thyroid tumors (dated by TCRdb to the early 2020s). Looking at the study overall: Repertoires from peripheral blood and from tumor or nodule tissue samples of malignant and benign thyroid patients were compared.

This clone was detected a few times. Its antigen specificity is not known. This may be a read error: a much more frequent sequence differs by one nucleotide. Overall study results and their limits: In both blood and tumor samples, malignant tumors were reported to have significantly higher TCR beta diversity than benign nodules.

Before undergoing thyroid surgery, none of the patients had been given any kind of treatment. Patient clinical samples collected from the early 2010s to the late 2010s were retrospectively analysed using T-cell receptor beta sequencing. The CDR3 goes from the cysteine to the phenylalanine over 15 residues. Solely the CDR3 DNA is kept, with 45 bases framed from the first base. The junction shows trimming of 8 bases on V and 3 bases on J, and the gene matches do not reach 13 bases of it. The germline V gene provides CDR1 SGHDT and CDR2 YYEEEE. To prepare the library, PCR was applied. Sequenced on an Illumina HiSeq 4000. High-throughput sequencing was used to profile the TCR beta-chain CDR3 region of every patient. The authors' pipeline ran thus. A classifier to discriminate distant-metastatic papillary thyroid cancer patients was built from CDR3 differences across clinicopathological groups. The Shannon index was used to measure repertoire diversity, and the Morisita-Horn index was used to measure how similar tumor and blood repertoires were. TCRdb itself trimmed the public reads at Q25 with fastp, ran MiXCR and retained productive beta chains. The V and J calls and clone size are TCRdb's, not the authors'. The sample table records about 93,000 clones; roughly 12% of these occur just once. Roughly 12% of the sample comes from the top ten.

The TCR was taken from a female donor with papillary thyroid cancer or a benign thyroid nodule (not recorded which). Some clones in this sample may be carry-over from other donors' samples. Sample: blood. The chain links TRBV5-6 with TRBJ2-5, and TRBD2 aligns with 7 junction nucleotides. The nucleotide sequence is given as TGTGCCAGTAAGGCGGGCGGGAGAGTAGAAGAGACCCAGTACTTC. Its coded protein is CASKAGGRVEETQYF.